This entry describes one TCR beta chain. These data are taken from a study of blood T cell repertoires in COVID-19. Background on the study: Samples came from the United States, Italy and Spain, spanning acute and convalescent COVID-19. T cells, B-cell-depleted T cells, or PBMCs provided the cDNA or gDNA that served as material.

Produced via immunoSEQ multiplex PCR; TCRdb's table is partial and in-frame only. The sample holds around 270,000 clones, 88% seen once. The V end lost 4 bases, the J end lost 7 bases, and 15 bases lay between the germline ends. Germline V gene sequence: CDR1 SGHDT, CDR2 YYEEEE. The CDR3 has 14 residues. Residents of around 24 US areas, aged about 18 to 95 years, made up the participants. Cohort placement rested on clinical history that participants reported themselves. The receptor's source is a middle-aged woman who had been exposed to COVID-19. The chain carries TRBV5-6 and TRBJ1-5, with D possibly TRBD1 on 5 matching bases. The specimen was PBMCs or T cells enriched from blood (not recorded which). The CDR3 nucleotides read TGTGCCAGCAGCGGGGAGGGGTCGGGCCAGCCCCAGCATTTT. This codes for CASSGEGSGQPQHF.